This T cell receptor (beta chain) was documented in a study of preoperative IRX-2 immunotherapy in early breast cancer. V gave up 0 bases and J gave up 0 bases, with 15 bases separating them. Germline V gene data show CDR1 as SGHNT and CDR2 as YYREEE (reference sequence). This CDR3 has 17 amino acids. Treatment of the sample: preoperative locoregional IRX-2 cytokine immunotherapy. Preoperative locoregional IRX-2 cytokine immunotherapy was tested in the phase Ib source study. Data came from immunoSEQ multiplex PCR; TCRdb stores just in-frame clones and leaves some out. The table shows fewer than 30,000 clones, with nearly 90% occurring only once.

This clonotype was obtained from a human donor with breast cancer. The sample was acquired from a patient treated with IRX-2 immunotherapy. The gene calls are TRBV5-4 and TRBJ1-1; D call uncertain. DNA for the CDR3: TGTGCCAGCAGCTTGGGCTCGGGTTGGCTATTGAACACTGAAGCTTTCTTT. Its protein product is CASSLGSGWLLNTEAFF.